This T cell receptor beta chain was obtained from a study of regulatory T cells in long-lasting Graves disease (dated by TCRdb to about 2021). As for the study more broadly: In the newly diagnosed Graves' disease group, patients had been taking antithyroid drugs for less than 3 months. The study took place in China and was registered as a clinical trial. Patients with persistent Graves' disease were compared with patients with newly diagnosed Graves' disease using TCR sequencing and RNA sequencing of peripheral blood. TCR sequencing covered around 13 persistent and approximately 20 newly diagnosed Graves' disease patients, around 35 samples in total.

Read against the paper, the sample's time point label means: newly diagnosed GD, antithyroid drugs for less than 3 months. For both TCR sequencing and RNA sequencing, RNA was extracted from PBMCs in TRIzol. The diagnosis of Graves' disease was made according to American Thyroid Association guidelines. The patients came from an endocrinology department in Xi'an, China. Each patient gave approximately 10 milliliters of peripheral blood, collected in an EDTA anticoagulant tube. PBMCs were isolated by Ficoll Paque Plus density gradient separation without further T cell sorting. An Agilent 2100 Bioanalyzer and agarose gel were used to check RNA quality, while a NanoDrop 2000 measured RNA concentration. Library creation used multiplex PCR. Sequencing was carried out with an Illumina HiSeq 4000. To build TCR beta libraries, CDR3 regions were amplified by Arm-PCR using iRepertoire HTBI primers. Before sequencing, the PCR products underwent gel purification. The study's processing was this. A total of around 59 TRBV and some 15 TRBJ segments were identified across samples and were used for gene usage analysis of CDR3 amino acid clonotypes. COPE and FqMerger were used to merge the filtered high-quality paired reads into contigs. BLAST was used to align contigs to IMGT TRBV, TRBD and TRBJ reference genes, and CDR3 was defined according to IMGT. Clonotypes above 0.1% frequency were classified as highly expanded clones. Shannon entropy was used to measure repertoire diversity, and the Gini coefficient was used to measure V-J evenness. A clonotype was considered public if more than one individual shared it. TCRdb reworked the public reads: Q25 trimming with fastp, MiXCR clone assembly, productive beta chains retained. Rows with a matching CDR3 protein are joined into one entry that keeps the most common DNA and genes. V and J calls and clone size were set by TCRdb, not the authors. Across this sample there are hundreds of thousands of distinct CDR3 sequences, with approximately 16% seen only once. The ten most abundant clones make up roughly 30% of the sample.

For this clonotype: Its binding antigen is unknown. No quality values exist for individual bases; no much larger clone is one base distant.

Per the germline V gene, KGHDR is the CDR1 and SFDVKD is the CDR2. The CDR3, from cysteine to phenylalanine, totals 18 residues. Only the CDR3 DNA is retained, 54 bases long and in frame from the first base. Compared with germline, V lacks 5 bases and J lacks 2 bases; bases without a gene match: 10. Broader findings and caveats from the paper: Only the TCR beta chain was sequenced and analyzed. Persistent disease showed preferential use of TRBV28, TRBJ1-2 and TRBJ2-5, whereas newly diagnosed disease favored TRBV20-1 and TRBJ2-1. Compared with newly diagnosed patients, patients with persistent Graves' disease had lower TCR Shannon entropy and fewer highly expanded clones, which suggests clonal expansion. Persistent patients shared more public clonotypes among themselves (around 3,000) than newly diagnosed patients did (over 900). The authors acknowledged the small sample size as a limitation that may reduce accuracy. Peripheral blood alone was examined, since thyroid tissue, which constituted the primary lesion, could not be accessed.

These same records also appear under a second study, on T cells in Graves' hyperthyroidism and ophthalmopathy. That second publication adds: Stable Graves' hyperthyroidism was defined as no progression to ophthalmopathy during 18 months of follow-up. Hyperthyroidism patients were newly diagnosed, had a disease duration of under 2 months, and were aged 18 to 65 years. Any patient with an uncontrolled infection, another autoimmune disease, pregnancy or lactation was excluded. Diagnoses were established on the basis of clinical symptoms, serum thyroxine and TRAb, thyroid ultrasound, and orbital computed tomography. The TCR CDR3 was subjected to a first round of RT-PCR using the HTBI primer set and the Qiagen OneStep RT-PCR kit. Most expanded thyroid clonotypes (frequency above 0.001) were also detected in blood, a finding suggesting that blood repertoires may reflect thyroid immune responses. In cross-validation, a model built on a 13 V-J signature told ophthalmopathy apart from stable hyperthyroidism with 85% to 90% sensitivity and roughly 81% specificity, and in testing the same model reached 80%/75%. In validation, the model predicted progression to ophthalmopathy with approximately 70% sensitivity and approximately 74% specificity, a median of approximately 6.5 months before onset. To identify TCR V-J signatures that set the groups apart, the researchers used a discovery cohort of about a hundred patients, made up of 40 to 45 with Graves' ophthalmopathy and some 58 with stable Graves' hyperthyroidism. Whether ophthalmopathy could be predicted prospectively was tested in an independent validation cohort made up of roughly 19 hyperthyroidism patients plus 17 patients who later progressed to ophthalmopathy. The 95 to 100 discovery patients were randomly divided into training and test sets at a 7:3 ratio. The study also compared thyroid tissue and blood T-cell repertoires from a handful of Graves' hyperthyroidism patients. Following sampling, methimazole starting at 30 mg daily was given to hyperthyroidism patients, and high-dose intravenous methylprednisolone was given to ophthalmopathy patients. A second multiplex PCR round built the libraries, followed by size selection and purification. Sequencing of the libraries was done on an Illumina HiSeq2000 using paired-end 100 bp reads. SOAPnuke was used to process the raw data, removing reads that contained adapters or uncalled bases, had a mean Phred below 15, or lacked an exact match to the constant primer or identifier. High-quality paired reads were merged with COPE v1.2.5, and unique nucleotide sequences were defined as clonotypes. Clonotypes were aligned to IMGT TRBV, TRBD and TRBJ reference segments using MiTCR v1.1. Analysis was restricted to V-J combinations with a frequency above 0.0001, which covered roughly 99% of repertoires. A TCS score was defined as the ratio between F50 (clonal expansion) and ExV (chaos), using BLOSUM62-based TCRdist between CDR3 peptides within each V-J. Welch's t-statistics and random forest reduced fewer than 550 V-J features to 10 to 15, which were used in a naive Bayes classifier (R e1071). Sample size was not statistically predetermined, and blinding of investigators to group allocation was not performed. The paper describes TCR Vbeta CDR3 sequencing of 140 or so peripheral blood samples, made up of around 41 ophthalmopathy patients, 70 to 75 hyperthyroidism patients and some 17 progressor patients.

The rearranged segments are TRBV24-1 and TRBJ2-2; TRBD1 matches 10 bases in the middle. This clonotype was sampled from a man between 35 and 55 years old with Graves disease. Donor details come from another sample of the same person, matched by shared clones. The sample consisted of peripheral blood mononuclear cells (PBMCs), taken at new diagnosis, from a patient treated with antithyroid drugs. The CDR3 reads CATSGTGTGVGNTGELFF. The nucleotide sequence is TGTGCCACCAGTGGCACCGGGACAGGGGTGGGCAACACCGGGGAGCTGTTTTTT.